Sequencing of this T cell receptor delta chain was carried out in a study of γδ T cells in repeated Plasmodium falciparum infection. About this clone: The mismatch at residue 13 between this DNA's translation and the TCRdb protein of a much larger clone likely reflects a read error; the protein shown is translated from the DNA.

TCRdb reanalysed the multiplex PCR reads via CATT. The sample consists of 93,000 or so delta-chain clones, 0.85% to 1% of them appearing once. V lost 0 bases to trimming and J lost 3 bases; unmatched junction nucleotides: 12. This CDR3 has 18 residues. Germline loops: CDR1 TSWWSYY, CDR2 QGS. Bulk repertoires came from Vgamma9/Vdelta2+ or Vdelta2-negative gammadelta T cells flow-sorted from PBMC. The V call is TRDV1, the J call TRDJ1, with TRDD3 identical over 8 bases. Matching the DNA to germline supplied the J gene, which TCRdb does not give. Sequencing input: gamma-delta T cells from blood. The receptor's source is a pool of human donors (malaria-infected and uninfected, not separated). CDR3 residues: CALGELNAPLGYADKLIF. DNA of the CDR3: TGTGCTCTTGGGGAACTCAACGCCCCCTTGGGATACGCCGATAAACTCATCTTT.